Described below is a single TCR beta chain sequence and its context. Its target is unknown. This entry is derived from a study of T cells after yellow fever vaccination. Findings of the study overall: Abundant bulk-population clonotypes could contaminate the FACS-sorted repertoires.

The study made its TCR cDNA through 5'RACE template switching. That step introduced a universal primer site along with UMIs. TCRdb processed the 5' RACE reads anew with MiXCR; each CDR3 protein has one entry. The sample includes 250,000 or so distinct CDR3 sequences, more than 3.5% of them seen just once. Losses at the gene ends were 7 bases for V and 2 bases for J; bases not matched to a gene: 9. This CDR3 region has 15 residues. The V gene's germline CDR1 is MNHEY and CDR2 SVGEGT. The TCR sequence derives from a man aged 18 to 29 who received the YFV17D yellow fever vaccine. The specimen comprised PBMCs, sampled 15 days after the yellow fever booster vaccination. The rearrangement joins TRBV6-2 or TRBV6-3 to TRBJ1-1; the match to TRBD1 covers 8 bases. CDR3 sequence: CASNDLDRVNTEAFF. The CDR3 coding sequence is TGTGCCAGCAACGACTTGGACAGGGTTAACACTGAAGCTTTCTTT.